This record concerns one T cell receptor (beta chain) sequence. The sample belongs to a study of control samples from healthy donors and cancer patients. V shed 3 bases and J shed 6 bases, with 11 bases lying between them. This CDR3 has 13 residues. In germline, CDR1 is MNHEY, CDR2 SMNVEV (reference sequence). Here immunoSEQ multiplex PCR was the method, and the copy in TCRdb shows in-frame clones only, minus some. The data contain 150,000 to 180,000 clones, approximately 94% of them singletons. This rearrangement joins TRBV27 to TRBJ1-2, with D possibly being TRBD1 (5 bases). Sequenced: blood. The clonotype was recovered from a man in his forties in good health. CDR3: CASSFGGTDGYTF. For the CDR3, the DNA is TGTGCCAGCAGTTTCGGAGGGACGGATGGCTACACCTTC.